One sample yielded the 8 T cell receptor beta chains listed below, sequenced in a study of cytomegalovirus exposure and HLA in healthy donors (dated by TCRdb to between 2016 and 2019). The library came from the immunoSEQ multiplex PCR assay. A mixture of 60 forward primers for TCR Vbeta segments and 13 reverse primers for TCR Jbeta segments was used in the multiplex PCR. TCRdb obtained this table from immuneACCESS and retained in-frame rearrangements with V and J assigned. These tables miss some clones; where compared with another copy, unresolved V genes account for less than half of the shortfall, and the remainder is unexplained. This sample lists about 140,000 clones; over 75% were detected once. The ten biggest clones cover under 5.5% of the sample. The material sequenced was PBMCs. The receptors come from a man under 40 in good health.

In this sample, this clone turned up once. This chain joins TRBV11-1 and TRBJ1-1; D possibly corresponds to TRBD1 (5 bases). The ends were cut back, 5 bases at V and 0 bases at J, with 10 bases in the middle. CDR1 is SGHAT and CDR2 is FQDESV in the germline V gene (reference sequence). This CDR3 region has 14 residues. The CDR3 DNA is TGTGCCAGCAGCCAACCACAGGTGAACACTGAAGCTTTCTTT. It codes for CASSQPQVNTEAFF. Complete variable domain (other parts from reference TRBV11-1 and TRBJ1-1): EAEVAQSPRYKITEKSQAVAFWCDPISGHATLYWYRQILGQGPELLVQFQDESVVDDSQLPKDRFSAERLKGVDSTLKIQPAELGDSAMYLCASSQPQVNTEAFFGQGTRLTVV.

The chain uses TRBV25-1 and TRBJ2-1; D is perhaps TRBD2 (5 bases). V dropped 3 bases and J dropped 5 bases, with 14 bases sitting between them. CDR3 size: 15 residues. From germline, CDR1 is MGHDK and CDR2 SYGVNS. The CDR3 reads CASSDDGGAHNEQFF. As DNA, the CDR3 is TGTGCCAGCAGTGACGACGGAGGAGCGCACAATGAGCAGTTCTTC.

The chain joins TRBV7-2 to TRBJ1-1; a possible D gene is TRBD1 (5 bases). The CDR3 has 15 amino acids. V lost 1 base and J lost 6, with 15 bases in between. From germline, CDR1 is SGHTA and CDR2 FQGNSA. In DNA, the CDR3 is TGTGCCAGCAGCTTAGTGTCCGGCAGGGAAGCTGAAGCTTTCTTT. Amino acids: CASSLVSGREAEAFF.

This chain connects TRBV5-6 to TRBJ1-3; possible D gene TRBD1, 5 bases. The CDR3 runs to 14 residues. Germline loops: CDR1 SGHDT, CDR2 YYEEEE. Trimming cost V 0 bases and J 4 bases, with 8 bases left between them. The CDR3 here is CASSLVQVGNTIYF. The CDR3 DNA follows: TGTGCCAGCAGCTTGGTACAGGTGGGAAACACCATATATTTT.

In DNA form, the CDR3 reads TGTGCCTCCTATGGCGGGGACGGTGAAAAACTGTTTTTT. Protein sequence: CASYGGDGEKLFF. The rearrangement links TRBV30 to TRBJ1-4; a weak D match, TRBD1 (5 bases). Germline V gene lookup returns CDR1 GTSNPN and CDR2 SVGIG (reference sequence). V lost 7 bases to trimming and J lost 7 bases, with 16 bases between them. The CDR3 has 13 residues.

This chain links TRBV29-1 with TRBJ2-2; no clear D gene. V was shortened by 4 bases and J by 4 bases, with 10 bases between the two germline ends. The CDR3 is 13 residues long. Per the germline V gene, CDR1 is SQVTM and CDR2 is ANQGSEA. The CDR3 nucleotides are TGCAGCGTTGTATACAAGTCCACCGGGGAGCTGTTTTTT. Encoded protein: CSVVYKSTGELFF.

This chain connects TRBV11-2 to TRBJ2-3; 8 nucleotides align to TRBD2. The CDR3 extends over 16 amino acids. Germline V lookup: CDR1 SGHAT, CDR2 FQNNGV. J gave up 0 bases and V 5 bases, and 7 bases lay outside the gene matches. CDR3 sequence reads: CASSPPTSGSTDTQYF. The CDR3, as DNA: TGTGCCAGCAGCCCCCCCACTAGCGGTAGCACAGATACGCAGTATTTT.

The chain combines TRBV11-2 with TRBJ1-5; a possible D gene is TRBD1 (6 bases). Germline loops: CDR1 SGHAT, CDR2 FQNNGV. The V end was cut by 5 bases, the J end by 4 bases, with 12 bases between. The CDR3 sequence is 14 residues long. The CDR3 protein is CASSRSGVNQPQHF. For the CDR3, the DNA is TGTGCCAGCAGCCGTTCAGGGGTAAATCAGCCCCAGCATTTT.